This entry lists 20 T cell receptor beta chains sequenced from one sample in a study of shared clonotypes between healthy human individuals. TCRdb's table, derived via immunoSEQ multiplex PCR, lists solely in-frame clones and lacks some. The table records 520,000 or so clones, around 79% of them present only once. The sequencing sample was made of PBMCs. These receptors were collected from a middle-aged woman in good health. Some clones in this sample may be carry-over from other donors' samples.

The rearrangement links TRBV4-2 to TRBJ1-5; maybe TRBD1 (6 bases). CDR3 size: 18 residues. Trimming shortened V by 2 bases and J by 7 bases, and 24 bases separated the two germline ends. From germline, CDR1 is LGHNA and CDR2 YNFKEQ. The CDR3 loop reads CASSQQHYQQGSRQPQHF. The CDR3 nucleotides are TGTGCCAGCAGCCAACAGCATTACCAACAGGGTTCAAGGCAGCCCCAGCATTTT.

V gene TRBV27 combines with J gene TRBJ2-7; D is perhaps TRBD1 (5 bases). The V gene lost 6 bases and the J gene lost 2 bases, with 14 bases spanning the gap. CDR3 length: 14 amino acids. Germline V gene sequence: CDR1 MNHEY, CDR2 SMNVEV (reference sequence). This CDR3 reads CASRRTMDTYEQYF. The CDR3 DNA reads as TGTGCCAGCAGGCGGACAATGGACACCTACGAGCAGTACTTC.

The chain uses TRBV18 and TRBJ1-3; no clear D. Looked up from germline, CDR1 is KGHSH and CDR2 is LQKENI. This CDR3 is built from 15 residues. V lost 2 bases, J lost 0 bases, and 8 bases lay in between. The CDR3: CASSPRRGSGNTIYF. The CDR3 nucleotides read TGTGCCAGCTCACCAAGACGGGGCTCTGGAAACACCATATATTTT.

The rearrangement uses TRBV13 and TRBJ2-1, with TRBD2 matching over 7 bases. The CDR3 contains 13 residues. Germline V gene data show CDR1 as PRHDT and CDR2 as FYEKMQ (reference sequence). The V and J ends lost 4 bases and 5 bases, in that order; junction bases with no gene match: 2. CDR3 sequence: CASSSGLNNEQFF. The CDR3 DNA reads TGTGCCAGCAGCTCGGGACTAAACAATGAGCAGTTCTTC.

This chain joins TRBV5-1 and TRBJ2-7; D uncertain. CDR1 SGHRS and CDR2 YFSETQ come from the germline V gene. The V and J ends lost 2 bases and 3 bases respectively, with 12 bases between them. This CDR3 spans 14 amino acids. The CDR3 spells CASSFSNRVYEQYF. In DNA form, the CDR3 reads TGCGCCAGCAGCTTTTCCAACCGGGTCTACGAGCAGTACTTC. The full variable domain, in which reference TRBV5-1 and TRBJ2-7 provide the parts outside the CDR3, is KAGVTQTPRYLIKTRGQQVTLSCSPISGHRSVSWYQQTPGQGLQFLFEYFSETQRNKGNFPGRFSGRQFSNSRSEMNVSTLELGDSALYLCASSFSNRVYEQYFGPGTRLTVT.

The V call is TRBV7-2, the J call TRBJ2-3, with TRBD2 matching 9 bases. This CDR3 is 14 amino acids long. The ends lost 7 bases at V and 1 base at J; junction bases unmatched: 3. CDR1 is SGHTA, CDR2 FQGNSA, per germline. The CDR3, as DNA: TGTGCCAGCAACCCTAGCGGGGGCACAGATACGCAGTATTTT. Protein: CASNPSGGTDTQYF.

V is TRBV7-9 and J is TRBJ1-5; D might be TRBD1 (6 bases). V lost 1 base, J lost 7 bases, and 8 bases lay in between. The CDR3 runs to 13 residues. The germline V gene encodes CDR1 SEHNR and CDR2 FQNEAQ (reference sequence). Written as DNA, the CDR3 is TGTGCCAGCAGCTTAGACAGGGAACAGCCCCAGCATTTT. Its translation is CASSLDREQPQHF.

The chain carries TRBV5-6 and TRBJ2-1, with 9 bases lining up with TRBD1. The CDR3 totals 15 residues. J lost 1 base, V lost 5 bases, and 4 bases had no gene match. Germline CDR1 and CDR2: SGHDT and YYEEEE. The CDR3 sequence: CASRRGQGSYNEQFF. CDR3 coding DNA: TGTGCCAGCAGGCGGGGACAGGGTTCCTACAATGAGCAGTTCTTC. Together with reference TRBV5-6 and TRBJ2-1, the CDR3 gives the full variable domain: DAGVTQSPTHLIKTRGQQVTLRCSPKSGHDTVSWYQQALGQGPQFIFQYYEEEERQRGNFPDRFSGHQFPNYSSELNVNALLLGDSALYLCASRRGQGSYNEQFFGPGTRLTVL.

The chain combines TRBV11-1 with TRBJ2-7, with TRBD2 identical over 13 bases. Trimming took 4 bases from V and 6 from J; bases not matched to a gene: 3. Germline assignment: CDR1 SGHAT and CDR2 FQDESV (reference sequence). There are 14 residues in the CDR3. CDR3: CASSWTSGRSEQYF. Written as DNA, the CDR3 is TGTGCCAGCAGCTGGACTAGCGGGAGAAGCGAGCAGTACTTC.

The chain combines TRBV11-1 with TRBJ1-2, with D perhaps matching TRBD1 (6 bases). This CDR3 spans 14 amino acids. Germline V lookup: CDR1 SGHAT, CDR2 FQDESV (reference sequence). V lost 5 bases and J lost 2, with 12 bases in between. The CDR3, as DNA: TGTGCCAGCAGCCGGGACACCAGCAACTATGGCTACACCTTC. Residues: CASSRDTSNYGYTF.

This clone was counted ten times or more. This sequence joins TRBV5-1 and TRBJ2-3; 11 bases fit TRBD2. CDR1 SGHRS and CDR2 YFSETQ come from the germline V gene. V shed 0 bases, J shed 7 bases, and the junction held 7 bases outside the gene matches. This CDR3 region has 16 residues. CDR3 nucleotide sequence: TGCGCCAGCAGCTTGGGAGTAGGGACTAGCGGTTATACGCAGTATTTT. Residues: CASSLGVGTSGYTQYF.

Details on this clone: The same CDR3 arises from other DNA sequences in this sample as well. The V and J genes are TRBV6-1 and TRBJ2-6, with a weak D call TRBD1 (6 bases). The V gene's germline CDR1 is MNHNS and CDR2 SASEGT. V lost 6 bases, J lost 3 bases, and 12 bases lay in between. The CDR3 consists of 15 residues. CDR3 region: CASSPRGSGANVLTF. The CDR3 coding sequence is TGTGCCAGCAGCCCCAGGGGAAGTGGGGCCAACGTCCTGACTTTC.

The V gene is TRBV28, the J gene TRBJ1-2; tentatively, D is TRBD1 (5 bases). Trimming stripped 7 bases from V and 4 bases from J, with 16 bases between. CDR3 length equals 14 residues. Looked up from germline, CDR1 is MDHEN and CDR2 is SYDVKM. CDR3: CASTLVFGGYGYTF. CDR3 nucleotides: TGTGCCAGCACCCTTGTCTTCGGGGGCTATGGCTACACCTTC.

The chain uses TRBV4-2 and TRBJ2-1, with TRBD2 matching over 12 bases. J was trimmed by 9 bases and V by 4 bases; bases with no gene match: 13. CDR1 LGHNA and CDR2 YNFKEQ come from the germline V gene. CDR3 length: 17 residues. The CDR3 reads CASSRRLAGERGGEQFF. CDR3 coding DNA: TGTGCCAGCAGCCGCCGACTAGCGGGAGAACGTGGGGGTGAGCAGTTCTTC.

The rearrangement uses TRBV6-4 and TRBJ2-7; 9 nucleotides line up with TRBD2. Germline CDR1 reads MRHNA; CDR2 reads SNTAGT. The CDR3 length is 15 residues. V lost 7 bases and J lost 3; bases outside the gene matches: 10. CDR3 sequence reads: CASITIAGEIYEQYF. CDR3 in DNA: TGTGCCAGCATTACTATAGCGGGAGAGATCTACGAGCAGTACTTC.

V is TRBV29-1 and J is TRBJ1-1; D remains unclear. The CDR3 has 12 residues. From germline, CDR1 is SQVTM and CDR2 ANQGSEA. Between the trimmed V and J ends, which lost 4 bases and 1 base, there was a span of 7 bases. The CDR3 protein is CSVATSNTEAFF. CDR3 DNA: TGCAGCGTTGCTACGTCGAACACTGAAGCTTTCTTT.

The rearrangement links TRBV7-6 to TRBJ2-5; D unclear. Germline V lookup: CDR1 SGHVS, CDR2 FNYEAQ. Trimming pared 1 base from V and 5 bases from J, leaving 17 bases between. The CDR3 has 16 amino acids. CDR3 in amino acids: CASSLVGLGSRETQYF. The CDR3, as DNA: TGTGCCAGCAGCTTAGTCGGGCTTGGGTCGCGGGAGACCCAGTACTTC. The variable domain in full, completed from reference TRBV7-6 and TRBJ2-5, reads GAGVSQSPRYKVTKRGQDVALRCDPISGHVSLYWYRQALGQGPEFLTYFNYEAQQDKSGLPNDRFSAERPEGSISTLTIQRTEQRDSAMYRCASSLVGLGSRETQYFGPGTRLLVL.

The chain carries TRBV15 and TRBJ1-1; D is possibly TRBD1 (6 bases). The V gene lost 4 bases and the J gene lost 7 bases, with 22 bases spanning the gap. Looked up from germline, CDR1 is LNHNV and CDR2 is YYDKDF (reference sequence). CDR3 length: 16 amino acids. CDR3 loop: CATSTPLGGGFGEAFF. CDR3 coding DNA: TGTGCCACCAGCACTCCATTGGGGGGCGGTTTCGGTGAAGCTTTCTTT.

The V and J genes are TRBV10-3 and TRBJ1-5; no firm D call. The CDR3 is 15 residues long. Trimming stripped 2 bases from V and 0 bases from J, with 8 bases between. The V gene's germline CDR1 is ENHRY and CDR2 SYGVKD. The CDR3 coding sequence is TGTGCCATCAGTGAGGGGGAGTATAGCAATCAGCCCCAGCATTTT. Its translation is CAISEGEYSNQPQHF.

The CDR3 spells CASSVDRATGELFF. Written as DNA, the CDR3 is TGTGCCAGCAGTGTGGACAGGGCCACCGGGGAGCTGTTTTTT. The rearrangement joins TRBV2 to TRBJ2-2, with TRBD1 identical over 8 bases. The germline V gene has CDR1 SNHLY and CDR2 FYNNEI. This CDR3 contains 14 residues. V lost 4 bases to trimming and J lost 4 bases; unmatched junction nucleotides: 2.